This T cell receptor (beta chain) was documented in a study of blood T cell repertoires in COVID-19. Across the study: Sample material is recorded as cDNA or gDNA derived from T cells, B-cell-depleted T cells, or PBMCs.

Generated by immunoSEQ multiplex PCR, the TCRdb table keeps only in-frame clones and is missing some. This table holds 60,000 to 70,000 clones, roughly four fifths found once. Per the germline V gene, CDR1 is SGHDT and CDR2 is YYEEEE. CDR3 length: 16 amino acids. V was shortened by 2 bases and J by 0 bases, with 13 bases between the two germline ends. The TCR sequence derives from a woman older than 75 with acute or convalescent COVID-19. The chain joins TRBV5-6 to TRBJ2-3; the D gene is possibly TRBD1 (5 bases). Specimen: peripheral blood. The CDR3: CASSFGTGSSTDTQYF. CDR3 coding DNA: TGTGCCAGCAGCTTCGGAACAGGTTCTAGCACAGATACGCAGTATTTT.